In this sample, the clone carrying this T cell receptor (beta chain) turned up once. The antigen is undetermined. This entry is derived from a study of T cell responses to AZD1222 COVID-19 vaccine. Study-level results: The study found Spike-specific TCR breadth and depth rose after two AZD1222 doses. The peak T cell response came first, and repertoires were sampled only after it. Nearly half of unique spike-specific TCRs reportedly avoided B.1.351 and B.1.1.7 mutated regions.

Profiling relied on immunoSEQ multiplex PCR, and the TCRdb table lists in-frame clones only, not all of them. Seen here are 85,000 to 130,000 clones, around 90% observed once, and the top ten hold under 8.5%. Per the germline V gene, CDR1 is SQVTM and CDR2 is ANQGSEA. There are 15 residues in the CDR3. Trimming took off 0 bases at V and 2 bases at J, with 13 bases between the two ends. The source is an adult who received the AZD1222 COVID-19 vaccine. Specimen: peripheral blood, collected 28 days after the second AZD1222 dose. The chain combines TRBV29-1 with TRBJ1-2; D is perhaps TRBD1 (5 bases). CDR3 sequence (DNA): TGCAGCGTTGAAGATGAGGGCAGGGCAAACTATGGCTACACCTTC. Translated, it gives CSVEDEGRANYGYTF.